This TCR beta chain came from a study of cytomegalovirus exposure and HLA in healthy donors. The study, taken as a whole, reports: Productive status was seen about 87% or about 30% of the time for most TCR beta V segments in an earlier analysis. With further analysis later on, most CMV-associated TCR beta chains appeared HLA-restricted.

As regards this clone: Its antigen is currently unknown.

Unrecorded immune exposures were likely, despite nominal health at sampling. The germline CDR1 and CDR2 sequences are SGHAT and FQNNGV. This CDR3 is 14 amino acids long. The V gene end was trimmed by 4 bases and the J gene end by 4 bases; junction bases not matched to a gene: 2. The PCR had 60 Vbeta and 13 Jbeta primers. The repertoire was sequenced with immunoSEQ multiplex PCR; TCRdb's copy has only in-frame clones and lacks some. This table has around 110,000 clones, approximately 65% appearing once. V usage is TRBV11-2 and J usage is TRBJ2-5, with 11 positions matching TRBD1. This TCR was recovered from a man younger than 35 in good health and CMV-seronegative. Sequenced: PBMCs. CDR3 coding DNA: TGTGCCAGCAGCTCGGGACAGGGGGTAGAGACCCAGTACTTC. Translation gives CASSSGQGVETQYF. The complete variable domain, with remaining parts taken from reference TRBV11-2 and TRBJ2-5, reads EAGVAQSPRYKIIEKRQSVAFWCNPISGHATLYWYQQILGQGPKLLIQFQNNGVVDDSQLPKDRFSAERLKGVDSTLKIQPAKLEDSAVYLCASSSGQGVETQYFGPGTRLLVL.